These T cell receptor beta chains were read from a single sample in a study of graft-versus-host responses after intestinal transplantation. Sequenced by immunoSEQ multiplex PCR; TCRdb stores in-frame clones only, minus some. This sample has approximately 94,000 clones, with about 88% found just once. Antigen specificity for these receptors is unknown. Sequences were derived from unstimulated CD4+ T cells sorted from spleen or lymph node cells, sampled before transplant. Every receptor here comes from a human donor who was the organ donor for an intestinal transplant. Each CDR3 is given without its conserved first and last residue. The size entry is marked missing in some rows and otherwise reads once, few, many or a size class.

size	J	V	CDR3
.	TRBJ1-5	TRBV18	ASSLGQDQPQH
.	TRBJ2-7	TRBV5-1	ASSSGAGPRHEQY
.	TRBJ1-2	TRBV6-1	ASSGDRTVNYGYT
few	TRBJ1-2	TRBV6-5	ASSSERFYGYT
.	TRBJ1-6	TRBV5-1	ASSSGGSYNSPLH
.	TRBJ1-2	TRBV2	ASNERDRVTGYT
once	TRBJ1-2	TRBV30	AWNSGGYGYT
.	TRBJ2-3	TRBV6-1	ASRPQGLSTDTQY
.	TRBJ1-3	TRBV6-1	ASSDWDRVNTIY
.	TRBJ2-7	TRBV6-1	ALSSRGGRSYEQY
.	TRBJ2-5	TRBV28	AIRDRGRWETQY
.	TRBJ2-7	TRBV28	ASSRTPLGQGSYEQY
.	TRBJ2-3	TRBV7-9	ASSRLGTGTFSAQY
.	TRBJ2-3	TRBV7-3	ASSLGRGADTQY
.	TRBJ1-1	TRBV5-6	ASSTTHFRATEAF
.	TRBJ1-2	TRBV28	ASRPQDLVGYT
.	TRBJ2-6	TRBV25-1	ASSRWVGGAAGANVLT
once	TRBJ2-7	TRBV7-2	ASSLDRLVAYEQY
.	TRBJ1-1	TRBV30	AWNNVWGTEAF
.	TRBJ1-3	TRBV28	ASAPGSGNTIY
.	TRBJ1-5	TRBV6-6	ASSSGQGNQPQH
.	TRBJ1-2	TRBV15	ATSRRGGQNSRGYT
.	TRBJ2-7	TRBV6-1	ASSQDRVYEQY
.	TRBJ1-2	TRBV5-1	ASSLLEGYGYT
.	TRBJ2-7	TRBV7-2	ASSLAGGAYEQY
few	TRBJ2-2	TRBV19	AGGGFTGELF
.	TRBJ2-3	TRBV5-1	ASNQRGGMTDTQY
few	TRBJ2-7	TRBV19	ASSRTGGYEQY
.	TRBJ1-5	TRBV10-1	ATIPQQGALICNQPQH
.	TRBJ1-4	TRBV4-1	ASSRGGFANEKLF
.	TRBJ1-1	TRBV11-2	ASAGYSGNTEAF
.	TRBJ2-3	TRBV4-2	ASSQDGLAGGPTQY
.	TRBJ2-3	TRBV19	ASSPGGVDTQY
few	TRBJ2-7	TRBV15	ATSRRTGITYEQY
few	TRBJ1-2	TRBV21-1	ASSKASTGFYGYT